This entry lists 8 T cell receptor beta chains sequenced from one sample in a study of T cell responses to AZD1222 COVID-19 vaccine. TCRdb keeps only in-frame clones here, not all; method: immunoSEQ multiplex PCR. The sample has about 100,000 clones; approximately 88% are singletons. The sample consisted of peripheral blood, taken on day 0 of AZD1222 vaccination. The receptors were sampled from an adult in good health.

Written as DNA, the CDR3 is TGTGCCAGCAGTTTACTAGCGGAAAACACCGGGGAGCTGTTTTTT. As protein: CASSLLAENTGELFF. The chain is built from TRBV6-5 and TRBJ2-2, with TRBD2 matching 8 bases. Germline CDR1 is MNHEY and CDR2 is SVGAGI. Trimming removed 4 bases from V and 2 bases from J; junction bases left unmatched: 3. The length of the CDR3 is 15 residues.

The chain couples TRBV11-2 to TRBJ1-2; D is perhaps TRBD1 (6 bases). Per the germline V gene, CDR1 is SGHAT and CDR2 is FQNNGV. V was pared by 4 bases and J by 4 bases, with 16 bases between. The CDR3 has 15 residues. The CDR3 DNA sequence: TGTGCCAGCAGCTCGATGGGGGGCCCGATCTATGGCTACACCTTC. Its translation: CASSSMGGPIYGYTF.

The chain recombines TRBV2 with TRBJ1-2, with D hard to call. V was clipped by 3 bases and J by 12 bases, with 8 bases between them. This CDR3 region has 10 residues. Germline V gene lookup returns CDR1 SNHLY and CDR2 FYNNEI. The CDR3 sequence is CASSDGKNTF. Here the CDR3 DNA reads TGTGCCAGCAGTGATGGGAAGAACACCTTC.

This rearrangement joins TRBV7-9 to TRBJ1-5; D gene ambiguous. V was pared by 4 bases and J by 5 bases, with 12 bases between. Germline V gene sequence: CDR1 SEHNR, CDR2 FQNEAQ (reference sequence). The CDR3 has 14 amino acids. The CDR3: CASSSGRNDQPQHF. The CDR3 DNA follows: TGTGCCAGCAGCTCCGGACGGAATGATCAGCCCCAGCATTTT.

V gene TRBV7-9 combines with J gene TRBJ2-7; TRBD1 aligns across 8 bases. The CDR3 runs to 16 residues. Germline lookup yields CDR1 SEHNR and CDR2 FQNEAQ (reference sequence). V was pared by 4 bases and J by 3 bases, with 11 bases of the junction left unmatched. DNA of the CDR3: TGTGCCAGCAGCTCGGCAGGGGGCGCAGGCCTCTACGAGCAGTACTTC. Translation: CASSSAGGAGLYEQYF.

The CDR3 sequence: CASSQDKNTEAFF. CDR3 nucleotide sequence: TGTGCCAGCAGCCAAGATAAAAACACTGAAGCTTTCTTT. The chain combines TRBV4-2 with TRBJ1-1, with D unresolved. This CDR3 has 13 amino acids. The germline V gene has CDR1 LGHNA and CDR2 YNFKEQ. With 0 bases removed from V and 2 bases from J, the gap between germline ends came to 4 bases.

This chain links TRBV6-5 with TRBJ2-7; 10 bases match TRBD2. Germline CDR1 reads MNHEY; CDR2 reads SVGAGI. The CDR3 has 14 residues. V lost 7 bases, J lost 6 bases, and 9 bases stayed unmatched. The CDR3 nucleotides are TGTGCCAGCAACCTTAGCGGGGGGCCCCGCGAGCAGTACTTC. The encoded protein is CASNLSGGPREQYF.

The rearrangement uses TRBV6-5 and TRBJ1-5; D gene unclear. Germline loops: CDR1 MNHEY, CDR2 SVGAGI. There are 14 residues in the CDR3. V was shortened by 7 bases and J by 5 bases, with 15 bases between the two germline ends. DNA of the CDR3: TGTGCCAGCACTACCTCTGACCTTTATCAGCCCCAGCATTTT. Translated, it gives CASTTSDLYQPQHF.